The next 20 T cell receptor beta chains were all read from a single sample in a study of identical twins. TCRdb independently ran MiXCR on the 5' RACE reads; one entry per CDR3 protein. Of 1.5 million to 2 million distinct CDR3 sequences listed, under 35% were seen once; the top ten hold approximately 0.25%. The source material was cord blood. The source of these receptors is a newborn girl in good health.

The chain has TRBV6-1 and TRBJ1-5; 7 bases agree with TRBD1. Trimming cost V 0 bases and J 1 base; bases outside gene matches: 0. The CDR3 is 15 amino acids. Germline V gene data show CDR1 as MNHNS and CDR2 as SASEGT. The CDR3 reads CASSEATGSNQPQHF. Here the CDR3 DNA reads TGTGCCAGCAGTGAAGCGACAGGGAGCAATCAGCCCCAGCATTTT.

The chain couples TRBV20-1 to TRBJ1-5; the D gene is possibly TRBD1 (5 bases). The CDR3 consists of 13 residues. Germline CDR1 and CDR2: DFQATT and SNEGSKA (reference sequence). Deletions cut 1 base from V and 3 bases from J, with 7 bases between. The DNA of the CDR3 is TGCAGTGCTAGAGGACAGCACAATCAGCCCCAGCATTTT. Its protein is CSARGQHNQPQHF.

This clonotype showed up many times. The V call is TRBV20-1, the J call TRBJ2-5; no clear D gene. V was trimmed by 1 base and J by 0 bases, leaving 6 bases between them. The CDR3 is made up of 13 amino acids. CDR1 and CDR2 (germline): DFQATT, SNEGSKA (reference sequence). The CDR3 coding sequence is TGCAGTGCTAGAGGACTGTACCAAGAGACCCAGTACTTC. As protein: CSARGLYQETQYF.

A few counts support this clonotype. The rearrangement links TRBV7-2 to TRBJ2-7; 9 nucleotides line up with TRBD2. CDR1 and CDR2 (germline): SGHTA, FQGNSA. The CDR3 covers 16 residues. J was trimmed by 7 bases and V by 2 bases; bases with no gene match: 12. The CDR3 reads CASSLTGGRAVYEQYF. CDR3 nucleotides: TGTGCCAGCAGCTTAACTGGCGGGAGGGCCGTATATGAGCAGTACTTC.

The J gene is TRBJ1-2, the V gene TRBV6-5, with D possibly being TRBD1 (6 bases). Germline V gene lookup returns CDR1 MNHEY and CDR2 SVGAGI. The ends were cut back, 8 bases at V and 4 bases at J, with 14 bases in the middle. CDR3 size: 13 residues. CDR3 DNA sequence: TGTGCCAGCCTTTCTCCAGGGGTCTATGGCTACACCTTC. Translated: CASLSPGVYGYTF.

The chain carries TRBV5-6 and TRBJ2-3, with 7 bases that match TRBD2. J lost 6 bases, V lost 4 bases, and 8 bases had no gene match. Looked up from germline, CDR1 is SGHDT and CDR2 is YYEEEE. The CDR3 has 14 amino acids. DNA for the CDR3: TGTGCCAGCAGCGCGGGGGACCTACCCGATACGCAGTATTTT. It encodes CASSAGDLPDTQYF.

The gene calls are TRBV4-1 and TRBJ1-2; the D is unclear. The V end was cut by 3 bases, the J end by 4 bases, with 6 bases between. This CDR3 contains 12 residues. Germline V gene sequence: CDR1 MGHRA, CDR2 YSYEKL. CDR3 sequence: CASSQSGYGYTF. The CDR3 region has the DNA TGCGCCAGCAGCCAGTCCGGCTATGGCTACACCTTC.

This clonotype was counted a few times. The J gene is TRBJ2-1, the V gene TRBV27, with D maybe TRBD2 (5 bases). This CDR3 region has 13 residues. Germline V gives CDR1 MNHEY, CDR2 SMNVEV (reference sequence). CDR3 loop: CASSQTYYNEQFF. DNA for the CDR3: TGTGCTTCTAGCCAAACCTATTACAATGAGCAGTTCTTC.

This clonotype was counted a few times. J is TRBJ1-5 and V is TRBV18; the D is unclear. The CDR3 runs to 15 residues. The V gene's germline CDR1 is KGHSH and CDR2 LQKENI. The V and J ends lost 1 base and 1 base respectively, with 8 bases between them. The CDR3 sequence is CASSPQGESNQPQHF. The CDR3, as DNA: TGTGCCAGCTCACCACAGGGAGAAAGCAATCAGCCCCAGCATTTT.

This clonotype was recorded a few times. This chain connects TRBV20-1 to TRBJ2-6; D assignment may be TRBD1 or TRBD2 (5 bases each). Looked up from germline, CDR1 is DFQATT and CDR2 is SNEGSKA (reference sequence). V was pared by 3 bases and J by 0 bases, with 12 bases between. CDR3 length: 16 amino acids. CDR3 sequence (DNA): TGCAGTGCTAGGCAGGGACCCAGCTCTGGGGCCAACGTCCTGACTTTC. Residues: CSARQGPSSGANVLTF.

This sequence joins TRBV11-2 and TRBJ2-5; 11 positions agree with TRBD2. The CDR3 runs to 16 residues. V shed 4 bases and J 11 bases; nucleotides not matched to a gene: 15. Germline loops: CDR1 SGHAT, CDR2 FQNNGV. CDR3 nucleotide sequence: TGTGCCAGCAGCTCAATAGCGGGAGGGCAAGTCAGTGAGCAGTACTTC. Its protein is CASSSIAGGQVSEQYF.

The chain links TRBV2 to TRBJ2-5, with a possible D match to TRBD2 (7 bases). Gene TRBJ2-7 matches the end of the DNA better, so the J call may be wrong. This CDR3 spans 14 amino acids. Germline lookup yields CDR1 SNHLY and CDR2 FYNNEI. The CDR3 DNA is TGTGCCAGCAAGGGGTTACAGGGAGGGTACGAGCAGTACTTC. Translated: CASKGLQGGYEQYF.

CDR3 loop: CASSLGRGQLDYNEQFF. The CDR3 DNA sequence: TGTGCCAGCAGCTTGGGCAGGGGTCAGCTAGACTACAATGAGCAGTTCTTC. The V and J genes are TRBV5-6 and TRBJ2-1; maybe TRBD1 (6 bases). V was cut by 0 bases and J by 3 bases, with 16 bases left in between. The CDR3 spans 17 residues. Germline values: CDR1 SGHDT, CDR2 YYEEEE.

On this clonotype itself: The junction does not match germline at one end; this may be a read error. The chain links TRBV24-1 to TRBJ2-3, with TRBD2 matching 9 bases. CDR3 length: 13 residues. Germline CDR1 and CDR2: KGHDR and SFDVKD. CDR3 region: CATKGTSTDTRYF. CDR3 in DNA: TGTGCCACCAAGGGGACTAGCACAGATACGCGGTATTTT.

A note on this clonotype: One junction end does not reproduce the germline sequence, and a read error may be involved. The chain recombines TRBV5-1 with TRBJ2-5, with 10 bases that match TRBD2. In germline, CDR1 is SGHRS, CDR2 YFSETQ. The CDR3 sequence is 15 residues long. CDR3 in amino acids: CASSRGLAIHETQYF. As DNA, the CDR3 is TGTGCCAGCAGCAGGGGACTAGCGATTCACGAGACCCAGTACTTC.

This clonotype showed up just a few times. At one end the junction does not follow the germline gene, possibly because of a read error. As DNA, the CDR3 is TGTGCCAGCAGTAGGAACGACAATAAGCAGTTCTTC. It is translated as CASSRNDNKQFF. V is TRBV3-1 and J is TRBJ2-1, with D unresolved. Per germline, CDR1 LGHDT and CDR2 YNNKEL (reference sequence). This CDR3 is built from 12 residues.

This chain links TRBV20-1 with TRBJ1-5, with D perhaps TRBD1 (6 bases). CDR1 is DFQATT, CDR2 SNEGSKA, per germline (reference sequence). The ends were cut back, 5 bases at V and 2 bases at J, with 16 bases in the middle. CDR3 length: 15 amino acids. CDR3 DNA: TGCAGTGCTTACGACTGGCGACAGGGCAATCAGCCCCAGCATTTT. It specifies CSAYDWRQGNQPQHF.

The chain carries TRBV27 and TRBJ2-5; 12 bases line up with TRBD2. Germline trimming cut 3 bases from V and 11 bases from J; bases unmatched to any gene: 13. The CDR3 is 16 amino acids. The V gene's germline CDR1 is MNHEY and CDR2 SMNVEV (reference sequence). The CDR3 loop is CASSLGRLAGEREQYF. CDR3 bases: TGTGCCAGCAGTTTGGGTCGACTAGCGGGAGAGCGGGAGCAGTACTTC.

The CDR3 is CASSLKAGRNTEAFF. Written as DNA, the CDR3 is TGTGCCAGCAGCTTGAAGGCGGGGAGAAACACTGAAGCTTTCTTT. The genes are TRBV11-2 and TRBJ1-1; D not resolved. Germline V gene lookup returns CDR1 SGHAT and CDR2 FQNNGV. CDR3 length equals 15 residues. Trimming removed 3 bases from V and 2 bases from J, with 13 bases in between.

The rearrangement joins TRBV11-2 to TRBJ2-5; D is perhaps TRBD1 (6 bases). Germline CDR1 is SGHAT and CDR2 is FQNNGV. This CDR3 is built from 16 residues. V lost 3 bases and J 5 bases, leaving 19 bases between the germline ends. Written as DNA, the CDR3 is TGTGCCAGCAGCTTCTCTGAGATTAGACAGGCGGAGACCCAGTACTTC. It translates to CASSFSEIRQAETQYF.